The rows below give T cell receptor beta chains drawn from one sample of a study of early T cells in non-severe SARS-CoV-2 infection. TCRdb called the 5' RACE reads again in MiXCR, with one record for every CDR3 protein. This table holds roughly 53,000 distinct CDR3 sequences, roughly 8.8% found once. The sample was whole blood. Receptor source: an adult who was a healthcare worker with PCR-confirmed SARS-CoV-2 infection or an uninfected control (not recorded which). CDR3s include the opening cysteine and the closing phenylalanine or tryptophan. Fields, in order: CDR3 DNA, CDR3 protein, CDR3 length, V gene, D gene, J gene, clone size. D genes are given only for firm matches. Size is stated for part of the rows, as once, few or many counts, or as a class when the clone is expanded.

TGTGCCAGCAGCCCTGACAGAAATTCACCCCTCCACTTT,CASSPDRNSPLHF,13,TRBV7-3,.,TRBJ1-6,many
TGTGCCAGCAGCCCGGGACAGGGTACCCCTCGGCCCTACGAGCAGTACTTC,CASSPGQGTPRPYEQYF,17,TRBV7-8,TRBD1,TRBJ2-7,.
TGTGCCAGTGCAAACCCCAGGGTTGGTAAAAAACTGTTTTTT,CASANPRVGKKLFF,14,TRBV12-3/TRBV12-4,.,TRBJ1-4,.
TGCAGTGCTACGGTTGGAGAGACCCAGTACTTC,CSATVGETQYF,11,TRBV20-1,.,TRBJ2-5,.
TGTGCCAGCAGCCCGGACAGGGGAGATCTGAATGAGCAGTTCTTC,CASSPDRGDLNEQFF,15,TRBV12-3/TRBV12-4,TRBD1,TRBJ2-1,few
TGCGCCAGCAGCCCCTCAGGGACAGCGAACACTGAAGCTTTCTTT,CASSPSGTANTEAFF,15,TRBV5-1,TRBD1,TRBJ1-1,many
TGTGCCAGCAGTTTAGAGGGCCTCAGGCAGCCCCAGCATTTT,CASSLEGLRQPQHF,14,TRBV12-3/TRBV12-4,.,TRBJ1-5,many
TGTGCCAGCAGCCCATCAAGAGCAACTAATGAAAAACTGTTTTTT,CASSPSRATNEKLFF,15,TRBV14,.,TRBJ1-4,many
TGTGCCAGCAGCTTCGGACGGAGTAATGAAAAACTGTTTTTT,CASSFGRSNEKLFF,14,TRBV7-9,.,TRBJ1-4,medium-sized
TGTGCCAGCAGCTTTGAAACTATCAGGGTGGGATATGGCTACACCTTC,CASSFETIRVGYGYTF,16,TRBV7-9,.,TRBJ1-2,few
TGTGCCAGCAGCTTAATAGGTTACGAGCAGTACTTC,CASSLIGYEQYF,12,TRBV11-2,.,TRBJ2-7,.
TGCAGCGTAGAGGCAGGAATTTCGGAAGCTTTCTTT,CSVEAGISEAFF,12,TRBV29-1,.,TRBJ1-1,few
TGTGCCAGCAGCTTAGAGGGCTTGAACACTGAAGCTTTCTTT,CASSLEGLNTEAFF,14,TRBV7-9,.,TRBJ1-1,few
TGCGCCAGCAGCCATCCTGCCGTGTCGGAGACCCAGTACTTC,CASSHPAVSETQYF,14,TRBV4-1,.,TRBJ2-5,.
TGCAGCGTTGGGGAGACAGATACGCAGTATTTT,CSVGETDTQYF,11,TRBV29-1,.,TRBJ2-3,many
TGCAGTGCAACTATGCCGGGGATTAATTCACCCCTCCACTTT,CSATMPGINSPLHF,14,TRBV20-1,.,TRBJ1-6,few
TGTGCCAGCTCACCCCAGTCTAACTATGGCTACACCTTC,CASSPQSNYGYTF,13,TRBV18,.,TRBJ1-2,many
TGTGCCTGGAGTGCCGGATTGTTCGGGGTCCCAAGTCAGCCCCAGCATTTT,CAWSAGLFGVPSQPQHF,17,TRBV30,.,TRBJ1-5,few
TGCAGTGCGACCAACCTCTTAGCAGGCGGCTACACCTTC,CSATNLLAGGYTF,13,TRBV20-1,.,TRBJ1-2,few
TGTGCCAGCAGCCGCAACCGGGGGACAAGTACCGGGGAGCTGTTTTTT,CASSRNRGTSTGELFF,16,TRBV7-6,.,TRBJ2-2,.
TGTGCCAGCAGCTCCCACGAGTCCGATACGCAGTATTTT,CASSSHESDTQYF,13,TRBV7-9,.,TRBJ2-3,.
TGTGCCAGCACCGCCGGGACTGACCTCTACGAGCAGTACTTC,CASTAGTDLYEQYF,14,TRBV6-1,.,TRBJ2-7,many
TGCAGCGTTGGGTATACAGATACGCAGTATTTT,CSVGYTDTQYF,11,TRBV29-1,.,TRBJ2-3,many
TGTGCCAGCAGTACCTGGACAGGGGCGGGCAATGAGCAGTTCTTC,CASSTWTGAGNEQFF,15,TRBV12-3/TRBV12-4,TRBD1,TRBJ2-1,.
TGTGCCAGTCGGGGGTACACCTACAATGAGCAGTTCTTC,CASRGYTYNEQFF,13,TRBV19,.,TRBJ2-1,.
TGTGCCAGCAGTTACTCGATTTACGGCGGGGGGTTAAGGAATGAGCAGTTCTTC,CASSYSIYGGGLRNEQFF,18,TRBV6-6,TRBD2,TRBJ2-1,.
TGCAGCGCTAGGACAGGGAGGGACTATGGCTACACCTTC,CSARTGRDYGYTF,13,TRBV29-1,TRBD1,TRBJ1-2,many
TGTGCCAGCAGCTTATCCACTGAAGCTTTCTTT,CASSLSTEAFF,11,TRBV7-9,.,TRBJ1-1,many
TGTGCCTGGATCCAACAGGGGCATGGTTCACCCCTCCACTTT,CAWIQQGHGSPLHF,14,TRBV30,TRBD1,TRBJ1-6,many
TGTGCCTCGGGCGAACAGGCGCGCACCGGGGAGCTGTTTTTT,CASGEQARTGELFF,14,TRBV11-2,.,TRBJ2-2,.
TGTGCCAGCAGTTTAAAGGGTATCGGCAATCAGCCCCAGCATTTT,CASSLKGIGNQPQHF,15,TRBV12-3/TRBV12-4,.,TRBJ1-5,medium-sized
TGCAGCGTTGACAGTCAAGGGGGACATGGCTACACCTTC,CSVDSQGGHGYTF,13,TRBV29-1,.,TRBJ1-2,many
TGTGCCAGCAGTCTAACAGGGGCCTATGGCTACACCTTC,CASSLTGAYGYTF,13,TRBV6-6,TRBD1,TRBJ1-2,many
TGTGCCAGCAGTTTTATCGAGCGGGGGCAGGATACGCAGTATTTT,CASSFIERGQDTQYF,15,TRBV12-3/TRBV12-4,TRBD2,TRBJ2-3,few
TGTGCCATCAATCCCCAGGGGAACACTGAAGCTTTCTTT,CAINPQGNTEAFF,13,TRBV10-3,.,TRBJ1-1,few
TGCAGTGCCAACGGGGTGTTTAACGAGCAGTACTTC,CSANGVFNEQYF,12,TRBV20-1,.,TRBJ2-7,.
TGTGCCAGTAGTACTCCTTCGGCCAAAAACATTCAGTACTTC,CASSTPSAKNIQYF,14,TRBV19,.,TRBJ2-4,.
TGTGCCAGCACCCGAGGGACAGGGCAGGTTGAGCAGTTCTTC,CASTRGTGQVEQFF,14,TRBV7-9,TRBD1,TRBJ2-1,few
TGTGCCAGCAGCCCAGGCTGGGGGGCCGGGGAGCTGTTTTTT,CASSPGWGAGELFF,14,TRBV7-9,.,TRBJ2-2,.
TGCGCCAGCAGCCAAGGAGAGAGTCGCAATGAGCAGTTCTTC,CASSQGESRNEQFF,14,TRBV4-1,.,TRBJ2-1,.
TGTGCCAGCAGCTTGGCCGGGGGCGCTGAAGCTTTCTTT,CASSLAGGAEAFF,13,TRBV5-6,.,TRBJ1-1,few
TGTGCCAGCAGTGAAAGTGGGCAGAAACAGCCCCAGCATTTT,CASSESGQKQPQHF,14,TRBV2,.,TRBJ1-5,.
TGTGCCAGCAGCTCAGGGGGAGGGTCGGCCAACGTCCTGACTTTC,CASSSGGGSANVLTF,15,TRBV7-6,.,TRBJ2-6,.
TGCGCCAGCAGTGAGAGGACAGGGGGGTCACCCCTCCACTTT,CASSERTGGSPLHF,14,TRBV10-2,TRBD1,TRBJ1-6,few
TGTGCCAGCAGTTTTTTGGGGGGCGATGAGCAGTTCTTC,CASSFLGGDEQFF,13,TRBV12-3/TRBV12-4,.,TRBJ2-1,few
TGCAGCGTTGAGGTACTAGGAGGCACCGGGGAGCTGTTTTTT,CSVEVLGGTGELFF,14,TRBV29-1,.,TRBJ2-2,few
TGCGCCAGCAGTTGGGGCGACTCTTATGGCTACACCTTC,CASSWGDSYGYTF,13,TRBV5-1,.,TRBJ1-2,.
TGTGCCAGCAGCTTAGATTATGACGATTCCGAGCAGTACTTC,CASSLDYDDSEQYF,14,TRBV11-2,.,TRBJ2-7,few
TGTGCCTGGAGTGTACAAAGCGGGGTATACAATGAGCAGTTCTTC,CAWSVQSGVYNEQFF,15,TRBV30,TRBD2,TRBJ2-1,few
TGTGCCAGCAGATCCGGGACAAATGCCTACAATGAGCAGTTCTTC,CASRSGTNAYNEQFF,15,TRBV6-1,.,TRBJ2-1,.
TGTGCCAGCAGCCCCCTTAGTGGAGATACGCAGTATTTT,CASSPLSGDTQYF,13,TRBV7-9,.,TRBJ2-3,.
TGCGCCAGCAGGAGCGGGGCTAGCACAGATACGCAGTATTTT,CASRSGASTDTQYF,14,TRBV5-1,TRBD2,TRBJ2-3,few
TGTGCCAGCAGCCTCGACAGGAAGGAAGCTTTCTTT,CASSLDRKEAFF,12,TRBV13,.,TRBJ1-1,.
TGTGCCAGCAGCGGGGGGGCCCCAGATACGCAGTATTTT,CASSGGAPDTQYF,13,TRBV7-3,.,TRBJ2-3,few
TGTGCCAGTAGTAGGGACAGCCTATACAATGAGCAGTTCTTC,CASSRDSLYNEQFF,14,TRBV19,TRBD1,TRBJ2-1,.